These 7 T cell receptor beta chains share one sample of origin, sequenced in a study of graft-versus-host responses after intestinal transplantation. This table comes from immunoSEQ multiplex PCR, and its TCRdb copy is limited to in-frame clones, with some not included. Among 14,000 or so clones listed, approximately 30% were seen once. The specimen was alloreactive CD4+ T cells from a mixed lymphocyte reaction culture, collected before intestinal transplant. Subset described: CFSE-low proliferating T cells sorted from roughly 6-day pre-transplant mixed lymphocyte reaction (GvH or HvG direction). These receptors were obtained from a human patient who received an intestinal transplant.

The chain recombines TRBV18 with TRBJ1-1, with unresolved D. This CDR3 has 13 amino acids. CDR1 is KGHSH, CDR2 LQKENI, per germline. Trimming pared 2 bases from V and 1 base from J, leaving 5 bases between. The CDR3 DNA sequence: TGTGCCAGCTCACCATTTCAGAACACTGAAGCTTTCTTT. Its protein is CASSPFQNTEAFF.

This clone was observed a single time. CDR3 DNA sequence: TGTGCCAGCAATCTCCTTGACAGGGATCAGCCCCAGCATTTT. Translating gives CASNLLDRDQPQHF. V usage is TRBV2 and J usage is TRBJ1-5, with 7 bases that match TRBD1. The length of the CDR3 is 14 residues. The ends lost 7 bases at V and 5 bases at J; junction bases unmatched: 8. CDR1 is SNHLY, CDR2 FYNNEI, per germline.

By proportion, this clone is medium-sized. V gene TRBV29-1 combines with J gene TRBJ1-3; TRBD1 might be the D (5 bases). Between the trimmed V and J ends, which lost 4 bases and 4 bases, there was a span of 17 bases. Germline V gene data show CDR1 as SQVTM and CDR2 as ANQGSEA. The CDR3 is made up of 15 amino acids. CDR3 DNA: TGCAGCGTTGGTGAACCGGGACGGCGGGGAAACACCATATATTTT. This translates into CSVGEPGRRGNTIYF.

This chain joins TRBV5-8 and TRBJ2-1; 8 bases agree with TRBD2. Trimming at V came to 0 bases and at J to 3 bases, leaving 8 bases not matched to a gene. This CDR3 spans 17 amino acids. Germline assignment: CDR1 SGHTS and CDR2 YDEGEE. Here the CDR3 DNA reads TGTGCCAGCAGCTTGGGGGTAGCGGGGTCCCTCTACAATGAGCAGTTCTTC. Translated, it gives CASSLGVAGSLYNEQFF.

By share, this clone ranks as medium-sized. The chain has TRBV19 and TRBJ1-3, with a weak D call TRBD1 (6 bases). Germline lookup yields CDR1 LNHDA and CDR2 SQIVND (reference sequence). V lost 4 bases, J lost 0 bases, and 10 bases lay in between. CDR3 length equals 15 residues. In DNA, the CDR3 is TGTGCCAGTAGTAGTGGGGGCATCTCTGGAAACACCATATATTTT. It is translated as CASSSGGISGNTIYF.

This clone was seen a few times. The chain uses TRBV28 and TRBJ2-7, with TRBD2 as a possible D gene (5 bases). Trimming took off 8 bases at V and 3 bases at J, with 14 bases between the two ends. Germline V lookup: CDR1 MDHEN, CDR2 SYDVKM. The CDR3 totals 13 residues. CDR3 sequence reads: CASWSGIHYEQYF. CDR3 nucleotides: TGTGCCAGCTGGAGCGGTATCCACTACGAGCAGTACTTC.

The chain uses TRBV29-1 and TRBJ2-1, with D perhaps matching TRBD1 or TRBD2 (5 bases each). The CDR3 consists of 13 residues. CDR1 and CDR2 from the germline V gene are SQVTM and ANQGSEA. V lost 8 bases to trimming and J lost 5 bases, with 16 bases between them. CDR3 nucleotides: TGCAGCTGTCCGGGACCAAGGGACAATGAGCAGTTCTTC. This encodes CSCPGPRDNEQFF.